This T cell receptor beta chain was captured in a study of cytomegalovirus exposure and HLA in healthy donors. Losses at the gene ends were 0 bases for V and 4 bases for J; bases not matched to a gene: 7. Looked up from germline, CDR1 is SGDLS and CDR2 is YYNGEE. The CDR3 spans 16 residues. Clones were read by immunoSEQ multiplex PCR, and TCRdb kept only the in-frame ones, dropping some. The sample carries about 43,000 clones, around nine tenths recorded once. The material sequenced was PBMCs. This receptor was obtained from a man aged 18 to 30 in good health and CMV-seronegative. The V gene is TRBV9, the J gene TRBJ2-5; 9 nucleotides align to TRBD1. CDR3 residues: CASSVAKNRGRETQYF. In nucleotides, the CDR3 is TGTGCCAGCAGCGTAGCTAAGAACAGGGGGCGAGAGACCCAGTACTTC.